This TCR beta chain comes out of a study of T-cell reconstitution after alpha-beta-depleted transplantation in children. Germline trimming cut 5 bases from V and 4 bases from J; bases unmatched to any gene: 6. CDR3 length equals 16 residues. A TCRbeta library incorporating unique molecular identifiers was prepared. TCRdb reanalysed the PCR reads using MiXCR and keeps one entry per CDR3 protein. The sample has 360,000 or so distinct CDR3 sequences; 20% are singletons. In this sample, this clonotype turned up many times. The source is a human donor who donated a stem cell graft to a child with acute myeloid leukemia. This chain joins TRBV12-3 or TRBV12-4 and TRBJ2-2; 11 nucleotides line up with TRBD2. Source: PBMCs from the stem cell graft donor, taken from the stem cell graft. The CDR3 nucleotides are TGTGCCAGCAGTCCCACTAGCGGGAGTGTCACCGGGGAGCTGTTTTTT. The encoded protein is CASSPTSGSVTGELFF.